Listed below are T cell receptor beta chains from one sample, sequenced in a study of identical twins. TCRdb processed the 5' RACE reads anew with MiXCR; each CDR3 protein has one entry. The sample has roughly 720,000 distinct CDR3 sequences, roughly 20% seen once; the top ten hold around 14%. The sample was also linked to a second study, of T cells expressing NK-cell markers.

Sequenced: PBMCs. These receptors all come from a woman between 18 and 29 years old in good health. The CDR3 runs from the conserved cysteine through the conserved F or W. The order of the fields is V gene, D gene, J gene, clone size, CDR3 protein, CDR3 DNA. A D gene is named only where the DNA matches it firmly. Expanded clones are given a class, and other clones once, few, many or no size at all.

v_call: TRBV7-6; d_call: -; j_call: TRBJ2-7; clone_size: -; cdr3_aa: CASSLGVQGGEQYF; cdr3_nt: TGTGCCAGCAGCTTAGGGGTCCAGGGTGGCGAGCAGTACTTC
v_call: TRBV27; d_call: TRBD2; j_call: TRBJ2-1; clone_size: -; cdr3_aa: CASSGLAGPNNEQFF; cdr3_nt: TGTGCCAGCAGCGGACTAGCGGGACCCAACAATGAGCAGTTCTTC
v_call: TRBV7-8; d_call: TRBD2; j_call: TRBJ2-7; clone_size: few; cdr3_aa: CASSPKRGGYSYEQYF; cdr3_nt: TGTGCCAGCAGCCCGAAGCGGGGGGGTTACTCCTACGAGCAGTACTTC
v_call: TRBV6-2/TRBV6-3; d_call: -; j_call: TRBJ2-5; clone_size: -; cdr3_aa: CASKPWGETQYF; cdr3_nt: TGTGCCAGCAAACCGTGGGGTGAGACCCAGTACTTC
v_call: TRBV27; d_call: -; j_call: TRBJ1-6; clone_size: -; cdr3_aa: CASSALTYNSPLHF; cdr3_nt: TGTGCCAGCAGTGCCCTTACCTATAATTCACCCCTCCACTTT
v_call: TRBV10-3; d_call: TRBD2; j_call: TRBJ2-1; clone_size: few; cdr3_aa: CAISESLAGDNEQFF; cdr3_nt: TGTGCCATCAGTGAGTCTCTAGCGGGGGACAATGAGCAGTTCTTC
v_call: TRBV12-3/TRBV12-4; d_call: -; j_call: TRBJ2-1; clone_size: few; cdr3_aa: CASSFGQITHNEQFF; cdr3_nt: TGTGCCAGCAGTTTCGGGCAGATTACCCACAATGAGCAGTTCTTC
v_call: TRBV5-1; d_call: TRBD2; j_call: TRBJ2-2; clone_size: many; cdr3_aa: CASSIEAGGPGELFF; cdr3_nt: TGCGCCAGCAGCATCGAAGCGGGAGGGCCAGGGGAGCTGTTTTTT
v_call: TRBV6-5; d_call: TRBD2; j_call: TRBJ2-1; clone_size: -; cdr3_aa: CASSYGNPSGRPSNEQFF; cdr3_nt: TGTGCCAGCAGTTATGGGAACCCTAGCGGGAGGCCGAGCAATGAGCAGTTCTTC
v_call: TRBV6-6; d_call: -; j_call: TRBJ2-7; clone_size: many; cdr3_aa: CASSRPDPSQYF; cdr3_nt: TGTGCCAGCAGTCGACCAGACCCAAGCCAGTACTTC
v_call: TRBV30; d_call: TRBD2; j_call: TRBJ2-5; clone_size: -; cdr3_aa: CAWSVTGGETQYF; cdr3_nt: TGTGCCTGGAGCGTTACGGGAGGAGAGACCCAGTACTTC
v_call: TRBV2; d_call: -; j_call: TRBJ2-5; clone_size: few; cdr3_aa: CASSSLTGETQYF; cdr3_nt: TGTGCCAGCAGTTCCCTCACGGGGGAGACCCAGTACTTC
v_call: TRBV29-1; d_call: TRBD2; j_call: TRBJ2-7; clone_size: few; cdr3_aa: CSVRGGQNEQYF; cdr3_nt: TGCAGCGTAAGGGGAGGGCAGAACGAGCAGTACTTC
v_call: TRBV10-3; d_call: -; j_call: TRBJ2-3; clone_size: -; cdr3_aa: CAISDAAVPDTQYF; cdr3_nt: TGTGCCATCAGTGACGCGGCGGTGCCAGATACGCAGTATTTT
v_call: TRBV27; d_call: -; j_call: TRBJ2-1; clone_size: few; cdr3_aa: CASKSSVAYNEQFF; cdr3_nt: TGTGCCAGCAAATCTAGCGTAGCCTACAATGAGCAGTTCTTC
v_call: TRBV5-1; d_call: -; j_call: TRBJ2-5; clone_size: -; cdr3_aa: CASSSSRTRETQYF; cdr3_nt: TGCGCCAGCAGCTCCTCTAGGACACGGGAGACCCAGTACTTC
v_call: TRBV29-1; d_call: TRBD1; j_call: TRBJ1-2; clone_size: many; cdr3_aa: CSVPGQPSYGYTF; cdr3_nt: TGCAGCGTCCCGGGACAGCCGTCCTATGGCTACACCTTC
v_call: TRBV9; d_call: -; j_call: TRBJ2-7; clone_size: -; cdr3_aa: CASTPGTGPYEQYF; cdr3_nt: TGTGCCAGCACCCCCGGGACCGGACCCTACGAGCAGTACTTC
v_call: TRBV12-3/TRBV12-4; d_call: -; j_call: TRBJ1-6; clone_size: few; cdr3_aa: CASSFQGATHNSPLHF; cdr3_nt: TGTGCCAGCAGTTTCCAGGGAGCGACACATAATTCACCCCTCCACTTT
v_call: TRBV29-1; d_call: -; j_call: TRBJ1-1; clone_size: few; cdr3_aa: CSVEDGRGAEAFF; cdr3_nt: TGCAGCGTTGAAGATGGGCGAGGTGCTGAAGCTTTCTTT
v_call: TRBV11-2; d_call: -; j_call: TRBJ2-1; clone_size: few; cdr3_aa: CASSLGATRGGEQFF; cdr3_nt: TGTGCCAGCAGCTTAGGTGCGACTAGGGGGGGTGAGCAGTTCTTC
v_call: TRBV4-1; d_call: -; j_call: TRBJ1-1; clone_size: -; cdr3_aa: CASSVQSGQEAFF; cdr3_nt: TGCGCCAGCAGCGTACAATCGGGGCAGGAAGCTTTCTTT
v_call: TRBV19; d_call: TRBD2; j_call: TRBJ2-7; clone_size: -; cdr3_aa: CASSSGLAVEQYF; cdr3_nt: TGTGCCAGTAGTTCGGGACTAGCGGTTGAGCAGTACTTC
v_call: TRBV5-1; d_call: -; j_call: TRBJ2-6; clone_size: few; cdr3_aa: CASSFMKDFSSGANVLTF; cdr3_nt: TGCGCCAGCAGCTTCATGAAGGACTTCAGCTCTGGGGCCAACGTCCTGACTTTC
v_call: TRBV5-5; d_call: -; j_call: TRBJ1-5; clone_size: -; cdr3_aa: CASDRGYSNQPQHF; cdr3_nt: TGTGCCAGCGACCGGGGGTATAGCAATCAGCCCCAGCATTTT
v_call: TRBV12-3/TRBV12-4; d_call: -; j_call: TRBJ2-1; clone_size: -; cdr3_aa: CASSLVAIRSYNEQFF; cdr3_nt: TGTGCCAGCAGTTTAGTGGCCATACGCTCCTACAATGAGCAGTTCTTC
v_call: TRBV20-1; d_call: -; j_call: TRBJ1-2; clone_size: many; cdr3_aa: CSASGGANYGYTF; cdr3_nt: TGCAGTGCGAGTGGGGGAGCTAACTATGGCTACACCTTC
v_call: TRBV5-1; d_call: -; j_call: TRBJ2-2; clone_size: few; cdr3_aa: CASSLGQLTGELFF; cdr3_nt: TGCGCCAGCAGCTTGGGCCAATTAACCGGGGAGCTGTTTTTT
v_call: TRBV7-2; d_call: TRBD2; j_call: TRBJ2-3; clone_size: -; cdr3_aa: CASSSSLAASTDTQYF; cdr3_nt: TGTGCCAGCAGCTCATCACTAGCGGCTAGCACAGATACGCAGTATTTT
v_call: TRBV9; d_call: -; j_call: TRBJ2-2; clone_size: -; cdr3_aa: CASSSRLGPGELFF; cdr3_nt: TGTGCCAGCAGCTCCCGACTAGGGCCCGGGGAGCTGTTTTTT
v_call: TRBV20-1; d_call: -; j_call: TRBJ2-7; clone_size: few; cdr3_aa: CSARMAYEQYF; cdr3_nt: TGCAGTGCTAGAATGGCCTACGAGCAGTACTTC
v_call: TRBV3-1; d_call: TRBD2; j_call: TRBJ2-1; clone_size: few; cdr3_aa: CASSHGRGTSGYNEQFF; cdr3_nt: TGTGCCAGCAGCCATGGGCGTGGGACTAGCGGTTACAATGAGCAGTTCTTC
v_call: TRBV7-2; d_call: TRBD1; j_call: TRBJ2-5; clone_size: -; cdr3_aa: CASRTVGDRGRETQYF; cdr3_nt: TGTGCCAGCAGGACCGTGGGGGACAGGGGGCGGGAGACCCAGTACTTC
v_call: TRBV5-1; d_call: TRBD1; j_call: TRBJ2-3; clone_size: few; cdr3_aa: CASSPIGQGRTDTQYF; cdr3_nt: TGCGCCAGCAGCCCCATCGGACAGGGACGCACAGATACGCAGTATTTT
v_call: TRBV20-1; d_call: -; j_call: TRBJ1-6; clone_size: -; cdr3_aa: CSARGAGGDSPLHF; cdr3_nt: TGCAGTGCTAGAGGGGCGGGTGGGGATTCACCCCTCCACTTT
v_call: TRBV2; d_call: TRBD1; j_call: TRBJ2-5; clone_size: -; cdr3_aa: CASSEAMGQGIAQYF; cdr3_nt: TGTGCCAGCAGTGAAGCGATGGGACAGGGGATTGCCCAGTACTTC
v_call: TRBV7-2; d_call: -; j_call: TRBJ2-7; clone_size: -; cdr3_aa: CASSLSYTHIEQYF; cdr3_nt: TGTGCCAGCAGCTTATCCTATACCCACATCGAGCAGTACTTC
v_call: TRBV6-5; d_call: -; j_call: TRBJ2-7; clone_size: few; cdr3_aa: CASSYPRDRYSYEQYF; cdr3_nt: TGTGCCAGCAGTTACCCACGAGACAGATACTCCTACGAGCAGTACTTC
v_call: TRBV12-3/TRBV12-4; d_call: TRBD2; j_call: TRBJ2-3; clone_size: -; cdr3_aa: CASSTGTSGELTDTQYF; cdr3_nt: TGTGCCAGCAGTACGGGGACTAGCGGGGAGCTCACAGATACGCAGTATTTT
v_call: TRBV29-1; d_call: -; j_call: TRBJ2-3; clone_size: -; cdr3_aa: CSVVRGSTDTQYF; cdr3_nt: TGCAGCGTTGTTCGGGGGAGCACAGATACGCAGTATTTT
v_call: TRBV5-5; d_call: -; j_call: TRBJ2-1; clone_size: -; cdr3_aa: CASSLLDFRNEQFF; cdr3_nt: TGTGCCAGCAGCCTACTAGATTTCAGGAATGAGCAGTTCTTC